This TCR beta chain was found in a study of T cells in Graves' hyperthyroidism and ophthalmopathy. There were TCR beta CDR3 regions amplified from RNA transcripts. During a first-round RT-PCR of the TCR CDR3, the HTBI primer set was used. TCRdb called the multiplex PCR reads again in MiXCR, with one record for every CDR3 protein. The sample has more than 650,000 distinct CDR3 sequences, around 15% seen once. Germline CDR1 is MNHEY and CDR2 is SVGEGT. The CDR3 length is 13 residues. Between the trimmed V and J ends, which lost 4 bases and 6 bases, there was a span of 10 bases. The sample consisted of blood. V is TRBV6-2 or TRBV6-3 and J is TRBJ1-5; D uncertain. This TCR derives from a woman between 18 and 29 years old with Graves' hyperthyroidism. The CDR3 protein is CASSCTVRQPQHF. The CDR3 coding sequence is TGTGCCAGCAGTTGCACGGTACGTCAGCCCCAGCATTTT.